Sequencing of this TCR beta chain was carried out in a study of T cells in Graves' hyperthyroidism and ophthalmopathy. Reasons for excluding patients were uncontrolled infection, other autoimmune disease, pregnancy or lactation. Diagnostic assessment was based on clinical symptoms, serum thyroxine and TRAb, thyroid ultrasound and orbital computed tomography. The V gene lost 5 bases and the J gene lost 6 bases, with 17 bases spanning the gap. Germline loops: CDR1 SGHVS, CDR2 FNYEAQ. The CDR3 is 14 amino acids. This clonotype was recorded at least ten times. Amplification yielded TCR beta CDR3 regions, with RNA transcripts as the source. When the TCR CDR3 underwent first-round RT-PCR, the HTBI primer set was used. MiXCR, run by TCRdb on the multiplex PCR reads, gives a single entry per CDR3 protein. Altogether under 300,000 distinct CDR3 sequences are present, approximately 13% being singletons, with the ten largest covering 7% to 9%.

The receptor was derived from a woman in her thirties or forties with Graves' hyperthyroidism. Sequenced: blood. The V call is TRBV7-6, the J call TRBJ2-7; D is possibly TRBD2 (5 bases). For the CDR3, the DNA is TGTGCCAGCAGCAGACGGCCGACGGGAAGCGAGCAGTACTTC. This sequence encodes CASSRRPTGSEQYF.